The next 12 T cell receptor beta chains were all read from a single sample in a study of T cells in Graves' hyperthyroidism and ophthalmopathy. From RNA transcripts, TCR beta CDR3 regions were amplified. In the first-round RT-PCR of the TCR CDR3, the HTBI primer set was used. TCRdb reprocessed the multiplex PCR reads via MiXCR and lists one record per CDR3 protein. This table has around 610,000 distinct CDR3 sequences, approximately 15% appearing once. The material sequenced was blood. All receptors come from a woman in her thirties or forties with Graves' ophthalmopathy.

The chain uses TRBV28 and TRBJ1-1; TRBD1 agrees at 8 bases. Unmatched junction bases numbered 5, after V lost 7 bases and J lost 10 bases. Germline-derived CDR1 and CDR2 are MDHEN and SYDVKM. The CDR3 length is 11 residues. CDR3 region: CASNLQGAAFF. CDR3 nucleotide sequence: TGTGCCAGCAACCTCCAGGGGGCAGCTTTCTTT.

The J gene is TRBJ2-5, the V gene TRBV7-2; 7 positions match TRBD2. The CDR3 has 14 amino acids. J gave up 4 bases and V 7 bases, and 9 bases lay outside the gene matches. From germline, CDR1 is SGHTA and CDR2 FQGNSA. The CDR3 reads CASTKRDPTETQYF. In nucleotides, the CDR3 is TGTGCCAGCACGAAGCGGGACCCCACAGAGACCCAGTACTTC.

This clonotype was detected only a few times. This rearrangement joins TRBV19 to TRBJ1-1; D perhaps matches TRBD1 (5 bases). The CDR3 is 17 amino acids. V lost 5 bases to trimming and J lost 7 bases, with 26 bases between them. Per the germline V gene, CDR1 is LNHDA and CDR2 is SQIVND (reference sequence). The chain's CDR3 is CASSLTSSAEGPREAFF. The CDR3 DNA reads as TGTGCCAGTAGTCTAACGTCGAGTGCGGAGGGGCCACGTGAAGCTTTCTTT. The entire variable domain, with the rest obtained from reference TRBV19 and TRBJ1-1, is as follows: DGGITQSPKYLFRKEGQNVTLSCEQNLNHDAMYWYRQDPGQGLRLIYYSQIVNDFQKGDIAEGYSVSREKKESFPLTVTSAQKNPTAFYLCASSLTSSAEGPREAFFGQGTRLTVV.

The table lists this clonotype with many counts. V and J are TRBV20-1 and TRBJ2-5; D uncertain. The germline V gene encodes CDR1 DFQATT and CDR2 SNEGSKA (reference sequence). The CDR3 is made up of 10 amino acids. V lost 1 base to trimming and J lost 5 bases, with 2 bases between them. DNA of the CDR3: TGCAGTGCTAGAGTTGAGACCCAGTACTTC. Protein product: CSARVETQYF.

This clonotype was counted many times. The chain uses TRBV11-2 and TRBJ2-7; tentative D call: TRBD2 (6 bases). The CDR3 sequence is 14 residues long. V was clipped by 5 bases and J by 3 bases, with 14 bases between them. Germline lookup yields CDR1 SGHAT and CDR2 FQNNGV. This chain's CDR3 is CASSPTSPNYEQYF. The CDR3 DNA reads as TGTGCCAGCAGCCCAACTAGCCCCAACTACGAGCAGTACTTC. The full variable domain, completed using reference TRBV11-2 and TRBJ2-7, is EAGVAQSPRYKIIEKRQSVAFWCNPISGHATLYWYQQILGQGPKLLIQFQNNGVVDDSQLPKDRFSAERLKGVDSTLKIQPAKLEDSAVYLCASSPTSPNYEQYFGPGTRLTVT.

This clonotype was found many times. This rearrangement joins TRBV24-1 to TRBJ2-7; 7 bases are shared with TRBD2. Germline loops: CDR1 KGHDR, CDR2 SFDVKD. There are 15 residues in the CDR3. Germline trimming cut 2 bases from V and 2 bases from J; bases unmatched to any gene: 5. DNA of the CDR3: TGTGCCACCAGTGATTCTAGCGGAACCCCCTACGAGCAGTACTTC. It is translated as CATSDSSGTPYEQYF.

About this clonotype itself: A much larger clonotype is one base distant, so this may be a read error. The chain has TRBV4-1 and TRBJ1-5; no definite D call. The germline V gene has CDR1 MGHRA and CDR2 YSYEKL. The CDR3 covers 14 residues. Written as DNA, the CDR3 is TGCGCCAGAAGCCAAGCAACAAGGGTACTGCCCCAGCATTTT. Protein product: CARSQATRVLPQHF.

This clonotype showed up many times. This chain links TRBV14 with TRBJ2-5; no clear D. The CDR3 is 13 amino acids. V was shortened by 1 base and J by 2 bases, with 5 bases between the two germline ends. Germline V gives CDR1 SGHDN, CDR2 FVKESK. CDR3 sequence reads: CASSQGWQETQYF. CDR3 nucleotide sequence: TGTGCCAGCAGCCAAGGTTGGCAAGAGACCCAGTACTTC.

This rearrangement joins TRBV6-2 or TRBV6-3 to TRBJ1-1; D unresolved. The CDR3 runs 14 residues. Germline-derived CDR1 and CDR2 are MNHEY and SVGEGT. V was clipped by 6 bases and J by 3 bases, with 14 bases between them. The CDR3 spells CASSRALLDTEAFF. The DNA for the CDR3 is TGTGCCAGCAGCCGGGCCCTCCTTGACACTGAAGCTTTCTTT.

In its sample, this clonotype was seen a few times. The V gene is TRBV6-4, the J gene TRBJ1-5; TRBD1 aligns across 9 bases. From germline, CDR1 is MRHNA and CDR2 SNTAGT. The junction had 12 bases not matched to a gene; V was cut back by 8 bases and J by 1 base. The CDR3 is 17 amino acids. CDR3 sequence: CASGLTGQGVSNQPQHF. Here the CDR3 DNA reads TGTGCCAGCGGACTCACGGGACAGGGCGTGAGCAATCAGCCCCAGCATTTT.

The J gene is TRBJ1-2, the V gene TRBV25-1; D gene unclear. This CDR3 has 14 residues. V shed 0 bases and J shed 3 bases, with 8 bases lying between them. Germline assignment: CDR1 MGHDK and CDR2 SYGVNS. In nucleotides, the CDR3 is TGTGCCAGCAGTGAATATAGGGTAGACTATGGCTACACCTTC. It encodes CASSEYRVDYGYTF.

The chain uses TRBV28 and TRBJ1-4; D remains ambiguous. This CDR3 is built from 14 residues. V lost 6 bases and J lost 2, with 10 bases in between. CDR1 and CDR2 (germline): MDHEN, SYDVKM. In DNA, the CDR3 is TGTGCCAGCAGGCACGGGATTACTAATGAAAAACTGTTTTTT. It codes for CASRHGITNEKLFF.